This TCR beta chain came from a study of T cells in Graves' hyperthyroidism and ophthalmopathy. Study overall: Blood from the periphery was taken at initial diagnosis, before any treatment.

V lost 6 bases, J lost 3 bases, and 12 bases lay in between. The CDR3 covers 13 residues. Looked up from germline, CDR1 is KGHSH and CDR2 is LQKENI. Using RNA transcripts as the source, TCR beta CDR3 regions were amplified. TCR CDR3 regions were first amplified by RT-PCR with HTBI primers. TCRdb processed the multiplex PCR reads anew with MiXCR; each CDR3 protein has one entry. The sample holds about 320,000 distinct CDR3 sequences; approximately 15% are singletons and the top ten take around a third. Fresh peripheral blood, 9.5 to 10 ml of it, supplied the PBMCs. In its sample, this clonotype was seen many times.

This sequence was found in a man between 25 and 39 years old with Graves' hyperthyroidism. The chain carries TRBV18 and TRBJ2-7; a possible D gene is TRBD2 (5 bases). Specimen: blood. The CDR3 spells CASSPNRDYEQYF. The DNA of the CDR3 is TGTGCCAGCTCCCCCAACCGGGACTACGAGCAGTACTTC.